These 10 T cell receptor beta chains share one sample of origin, sequenced in a study of blood T cell repertoires in COVID-19. Sequencing used immunoSEQ multiplex PCR; TCRdb keeps in-frame clones, though not all of them. The sample has some 57,000 clones, around 90% seen once. The source material was peripheral blood. These receptors came from an older man with acute or convalescent COVID-19.

The chain uses TRBV10-3 and TRBJ2-4; D is unresolved. CDR1 and CDR2 (germline): ENHRY, SYGVKD. V lost 0 bases and J lost 0, with 12 bases in between. The CDR3 length is 17 residues. CDR3 amino acids: CAISESYGFSAKNIQYF. In nucleotides, the CDR3 is TGTGCCATCAGTGAGTCGTACGGGTTCTCAGCCAAAAACATTCAGTACTTC.

The chain is built from TRBV9 and TRBJ1-1, with 11 bases fitting TRBD1. CDR3 length: 15 amino acids. The germline CDR1 and CDR2 sequences are SGDLS and YYNGEE. Germline trimming cut 0 bases from V and 6 bases from J; bases unmatched to any gene: 4. The CDR3 coding sequence is TGTGCCAGCAGCGTAGCTTCGGGACAGGGGGCTGAAGCTTTCTTT. As protein: CASSVASGQGAEAFF. The full variable domain, its missing parts supplied by reference TRBV9 and TRBJ1-1, is DSGVTQTPKHLITATGQRVTLRCSPRSGDLSVYWYQQSLDQGLQFLIQYYNGEERAKGNILERFSAQQFPDLHSELNLSSLELGDSALYFCASSVASGQGAEAFFGQGTRLTVV.

This sequence joins TRBV4-2 and TRBJ2-1; D perhaps matches TRBD1 (5 bases). This CDR3 contains 13 residues. The germline V and J ends were trimmed by 4 bases and 10 bases, with 14 bases remaining between them. Germline-derived CDR1 and CDR2 are LGHNA and YNFKEQ. DNA of the CDR3: TGTGCCAGCAGCCCGGACATCCGTCGGGAGCAGTTCTTC. Its protein product is CASSPDIRREQFF.

The rearrangement joins TRBV12-3 or TRBV12-4 to TRBJ1-5; 8 bases are shared with TRBD1. The CDR3 spans 11 residues. Trimming removed 5 bases from V and 16 bases from J; junction bases left unmatched: 7. For the CDR3, the DNA is TGTGCCAGCAGTCCCGGACAGGGTAAACATTTT. Protein product: CASSPGQGKHF.

V is TRBV18 and J is TRBJ2-3; 8 nucleotides match TRBD2. The V gene's germline CDR1 is KGHSH and CDR2 LQKENI. This CDR3 contains 18 residues. The V segment lost 0 bases and the J segment 2 bases; nucleotides outside the gene matches: 10. CDR3 nucleotide sequence: TGTGCCAGCTCACCACCGTTAGCGGGGAGCTCTTACACAGATACGCAGTATTTT. The encoded protein is CASSPPLAGSSYTDTQYF.

The rearrangement uses TRBV7-3 and TRBJ2-6; 7 positions agree with TRBD1. V was clipped by 1 base and J by 0 bases; unmatched bases: 3. The CDR3 runs to 17 residues. The germline CDR1 and CDR2 sequences are SGHTA and FQGTGA. The CDR3 reads CASSLRGQLSGANVLTF. CDR3 nucleotides: TGTGCCAGCAGCTTAAGGGGACAGCTCTCTGGGGCCAACGTCCTGACTTTC. Full variable domain (rest looked up from reference TRBV7-3 and TRBJ2-6): GAGVSQTPSNKVTEKGKYVELRCDPISGHTALYWYRQSLGQGPEFLIYFQGTGAADDSGLPNDRFFAVRPEGSVSTLKIQRTERGDSAVYLCASSLRGQLSGANVLTFGAGSRLTVL.

The chain carries TRBV10-3 and TRBJ1-2, with 8 bases identical to TRBD1. Germline V gene data show CDR1 as ENHRY and CDR2 as SYGVKD. J was trimmed by 0 bases and V by 11 bases; bases with no gene match: 8. The CDR3 runs 14 residues. CDR3 in DNA: TGTGCCGTTTCACAGGACAGGGCTAACTATGGCTACACCTTC. Protein: CAVSQDRANYGYTF.

This chain uses TRBV11-2 with TRBJ2-1; no clear D. This CDR3 spans 13 amino acids. The V gene lost 5 bases and the J gene lost 7 bases, with 12 bases spanning the gap. The germline V gene encodes CDR1 SGHAT and CDR2 FQNNGV. CDR3: CASSRGRQNEQFF. In DNA form, the CDR3 reads TGTGCCAGCAGCAGAGGAAGGCAAAATGAGCAGTTCTTC. Full variable domain (rest looked up from reference TRBV11-2 and TRBJ2-1): EAGVAQSPRYKIIEKRQSVAFWCNPISGHATLYWYQQILGQGPKLLIQFQNNGVVDDSQLPKDRFSAERLKGVDSTLKIQPAKLEDSAVYLCASSRGRQNEQFFGPGTRLTVL.

V and J are TRBV5-1 and TRBJ1-1, with D uncertain. V was cut by 1 base and J by 5 bases, with 12 bases left in between. The CDR3 spans 14 residues. CDR1 and CDR2 from the germline V gene are SGHRS and YFSETQ. CDR3 residues: CASSLNAEGTEAFF. The DNA for the CDR3 is TGCGCCAGCAGCTTGAACGCGGAGGGTACTGAAGCTTTCTTT.

The chain recombines TRBV9 with TRBJ2-7, with D perhaps TRBD2 (7 bases). CDR1 and CDR2 from the germline V gene are SGDLS and YYNGEE. The length of the CDR3 is 15 residues. The V end lost 0 bases, the J end lost 5 bases, and 15 bases lay between the germline ends. The CDR3 sequence: CASSVEGGPLNEQYF. Written as DNA, the CDR3 is TGTGCCAGCAGCGTAGAGGGGGGGCCACTCAACGAGCAGTACTTC. The entire variable domain, with the rest obtained from reference TRBV9 and TRBJ2-7, is as follows: DSGVTQTPKHLITATGQRVTLRCSPRSGDLSVYWYQQSLDQGLQFLIQYYNGEERAKGNILERFSAQQFPDLHSELNLSSLELGDSALYFCASSVEGGPLNEQYFGPGTRLTVT.